The 25 T cell receptor beta chains presented below share a single source sample, sequenced in a study of cytomegalovirus exposure and HLA in healthy donors. The study ran its PCR with 60 Vbeta and 13 Jbeta primers. TCRdb's table, derived via immunoSEQ multiplex PCR, lists solely in-frame clones and lacks some. This table has 130,000 or so clones, roughly three fifths appearing once. The sequencing sample was made of PBMCs. These TCRs come from a male donor in good health and CMV-seronegative.

This clone came up a few times. CDR3: CAWRARIDYGYTF. The CDR3 DNA reads TGTGCCTGGAGGGCGAGGATCGACTATGGCTACACCTTC. The V and J genes are TRBV30 and TRBJ1-2; no definite D call. Germline CDR1 and CDR2: GTSNPN and SVGIG (reference sequence). V lost 3 bases and J lost 3, with 11 bases in between. This CDR3 is built from 13 residues.

The chain couples TRBV4-3 to TRBJ2-5, with 10 positions matching TRBD1. The trim removed 0 bases at V and 4 bases at J, leaving 8 bases unmatched. The V gene's germline CDR1 is LGHNA and CDR2 YSLEER. The CDR3 consists of 17 residues. The CDR3 sequence is CASSQDGRGQGRETQYF. The CDR3 DNA is TGCGCCAGCAGCCAAGATGGGAGGGGACAGGGGAGAGAGACCCAGTACTTC.

The rearrangement uses TRBV5-6 and TRBJ1-4; D unclear. Germline CDR1 and CDR2: SGHDT and YYEEEE. V dropped 2 bases and J dropped 8 bases, with 7 bases sitting between them. The CDR3 is 12 residues long. The CDR3 DNA reads TGTGCCAGCAGCTTTTTGGGCGAAAAACTGTTTTTT. Protein sequence: CASSFLGEKLFF.

This chain joins TRBV4-3 and TRBJ2-1; tentative D call: TRBD2 (5 bases). V was clipped by 1 base and J by 6 bases, with 7 bases between them. CDR1 and CDR2 (germline): LGHNA, YSLEER. The CDR3 totals 13 residues. CDR3 protein: CASSQGAVNEQFF. The CDR3 region has the DNA TGCGCCAGCAGCCAAGGAGCGGTCAATGAGCAGTTCTTC.

The V call is TRBV5-1, the J call TRBJ1-6; D possibly corresponds to TRBD1 (6 bases). The CDR3 extends over 20 amino acids. Germline lookup yields CDR1 SGHRS and CDR2 YFSETQ. The V and J ends lost 0 bases and 0 bases respectively, with 19 bases between them. The CDR3 here is CASSLGVGQGPSSYNSPLHF. In DNA, the CDR3 is TGCGCCAGCAGCTTGGGAGTCGGGCAGGGGCCGAGCTCCTATAATTCACCCCTCCACTTT.

This clone was seen more than once but under ten times. This sequence joins TRBV19 and TRBJ1-5, with D unclear. Germline loops: CDR1 LNHDA, CDR2 SQIVND (reference sequence). The CDR3 has 14 amino acids. V lost 10 bases and J 3 bases, leaving 16 bases between the germline ends. The CDR3 coding sequence is TGTGCCACCCTTTTAAAGAGGGACAATCAGCCCCAGCATTTT. Residues: CATLLKRDNQPQHF.

V gene TRBV4-2 combines with J gene TRBJ2-7, with 8 bases lining up with TRBD2. After removal of 5 bases from V and 2 bases from J, the junction contained 11 bases not matched to a gene. The CDR3 runs 16 residues. The germline CDR1 and CDR2 sequences are LGHNA and YNFKEQ. The CDR3 region is CASSGSSGSNPYEQYF. The CDR3 coding sequence is TGTGCCAGCAGCGGTTCTAGCGGGTCCAACCCCTACGAGCAGTACTTC.

The rearrangement links TRBV6-1 to TRBJ2-7, with a possible D match to TRBD1 (5 bases). This CDR3 has 14 amino acids. Trimming took off 6 bases at V and 3 bases at J, with 15 bases between the two ends. Per the germline V gene, CDR1 is MNHNS and CDR2 is SASEGT. CDR3 sequence (DNA): TGTGCCAGCAGATCGGCAGGGCTATACTACGAGCAGTACTTC. Protein product: CASRSAGLYYEQYF.

This clone was detected a few times. The chain is built from TRBV6-6 and TRBJ1-1; D possibly corresponds to TRBD1 (5 bases). This CDR3 is 14 amino acids long. Germline CDR1 reads MNHNY; CDR2 reads SVGAGI (reference sequence). V lost 2 bases, J lost 1 base, and 8 bases lay in between. The CDR3 nucleotides are TGTGCCAGCAGTTACATGGACAAGAACACTGAAGCTTTCTTT. Translated: CASSYMDKNTEAFF.

V and J are TRBV6-1 and TRBJ2-2; no definite D call. V lost 2 bases and J 6 bases, leaving 7 bases between the germline ends. The CDR3 consists of 13 residues. Germline V CDR1 and CDR2: MNHNS, SASEGT. Here the CDR3 DNA reads TGTGCCAGCAGTGAACCTGTCGCCGGGGAGCTGTTTTTT. It codes for CASSEPVAGELFF.

CDR3 protein: CASSSLQGGSYGYTF. The CDR3 nucleotides are TGTGCCAGCAGCTCACTGCAGGGGGGTAGCTATGGCTACACCTTC. The rearrangement joins TRBV5-4 to TRBJ1-2, with TRBD1 matching 7 bases. With V trimmed by 3 bases and J by 4 bases, 9 bases remained unmatched. CDR3 length equals 15 residues. Germline CDR1 is SGHNT and CDR2 is YYREEE (reference sequence).

The CDR3 DNA sequence: TGTGCCAGCTTAACAGGGTTTGGGCAGCCCCAGCATTTT. Protein product: CASLTGFGQPQHF. V gene TRBV6-1 combines with J gene TRBJ1-5; D might be TRBD1 (6 bases). This CDR3 is 13 amino acids long. Germline CDR1 reads MNHNS; CDR2 reads SASEGT. Trimming cost V 8 bases and J 7 bases, with 15 bases left between them.

V gene TRBV6-5 combines with J gene TRBJ1-5; no clear D gene. The CDR3 is 13 residues long. Trimming removed 4 bases from V and 5 bases from J, with 9 bases in between. The germline CDR1 and CDR2 sequences are MNHEY and SVGAGI. CDR3 sequence (DNA): TGTGCCAGCAGTTTTTCAAGAGATCAGCCCCAGCATTTT. The encoded protein is CASSFSRDQPQHF.

The chain joins TRBV18 to TRBJ1-4; 7 nucleotides agree with TRBD1. Germline values: CDR1 KGHSH, CDR2 LQKENI. With V trimmed by 6 bases and J by 8 bases, 15 bases remained unmatched. This CDR3 region has 16 residues. This CDR3 is CASSRGGGGAREKLFF. The CDR3 coding sequence is TGTGCCAGCTCTCGAGGTGGAGGGGGCGCCCGGGAAAAACTGTTTTTT.

This chain uses TRBV7-5 with TRBJ2-4; TRBD2 is the table's D call, not checked against the DNA. TRBV7-5 is listed as a pseudogene. The length of the CDR3 is 15 residues. The CDR3 here is CARSLPPGDKNIQYF. In nucleotides, the CDR3 is TGTGCCAGAAGCTTACCGCCGGGAGACAAAAACATTCAGTACTTC.

The genes are TRBV29-1 and TRBJ2-7; 9 bases line up with TRBD1. The germline V gene has CDR1 SQVTM and CDR2 ANQGSEA. The CDR3 runs to 14 residues. The ends lost 4 bases at V and 1 base at J; junction bases unmatched: 5. CDR3 DNA sequence: TGCAGCGTTGTTTGGACAGGGGCGTCCTACGAGCAGTACTTC. It codes for CSVVWTGASYEQYF.

The genes are TRBV28 and TRBJ1-2, with a tentative D call TRBD1 (6 bases). Germline values: CDR1 MDHEN, CDR2 SYDVKM. V shed 6 bases and J shed 3 bases, with 11 bases lying between them. The CDR3 extends over 13 amino acids. CDR3: CASRRAGDYGYTF. In nucleotides, the CDR3 is TGTGCCAGCAGACGCGCAGGGGACTATGGCTACACCTTC.

The gene calls are TRBV11-2 and TRBJ1-1, with D perhaps matching TRBD1 (5 bases). The CDR3 has 18 residues. V gave up 0 bases and J gave up 4 bases, with 21 bases separating them. Germline V gene sequence: CDR1 SGHAT, CDR2 FQNNGV. The chain's CDR3 is CASSLDLLVGRNGTEAFF. The CDR3 bases are TGTGCCAGCAGCTTAGATCTACTTGTGGGGCGAAACGGCACTGAAGCTTTCTTT. Full variable domain (remainder filled in from reference TRBV11-2 and TRBJ1-1): EAGVAQSPRYKIIEKRQSVAFWCNPISGHATLYWYQQILGQGPKLLIQFQNNGVVDDSQLPKDRFSAERLKGVDSTLKIQPAKLEDSAVYLCASSLDLLVGRNGTEAFFGQGTRLTVV.

This clone came up a few times. The DNA of the CDR3 is TGTGCCAGCAGCTTAGTCGATCTCGCTAGCGGGGGTTACGAGCAGTACTTC. Protein: CASSLVDLASGGYEQYF. The V gene is TRBV7-8, the J gene TRBJ2-7; 10 bases are a match to TRBD2. Germline V lookup: CDR1 SGHVS, CDR2 FQNEAQ. Trimming took 1 base from V and 4 from J; bases not matched to a gene: 10. There are 17 residues in the CDR3.

The chain combines TRBV4-2 with TRBJ1-3; D unclear. The CDR3 is 15 residues long. Germline V gene data show CDR1 as LGHNA and CDR2 as YNFKEQ. V was clipped by 3 bases and J by 0 bases, with 9 bases between them. DNA for the CDR3: TGTGCCAGCAGCCAGAGTACGGGCTCTGGAAACACCATATATTTT. Amino acids: CASSQSTGSGNTIYF.

This sequence joins TRBV27 and TRBJ2-7, with D perhaps matching TRBD1 (5 bases). V lost 4 bases to trimming and J lost 6 bases, with 10 bases between them. The CDR3 is 12 amino acids. Looked up from germline, CDR1 is MNHEY and CDR2 is SMNVEV (reference sequence). CDR3 loop: CASSSRVSEQYF. The CDR3 nucleotides read TGTGCCAGCAGTTCCAGGGTTAGCGAGCAGTACTTC.

The chain uses TRBV19 and TRBJ1-2, with a tentative D call TRBD1 (6 bases). The CDR3 is 16 residues long. CDR1 is LNHDA, CDR2 SQIVND, per germline (reference sequence). The V and J ends lost 2 bases and 0 bases respectively, with 13 bases between them. The CDR3 loop is CASSIIGTQSNYGYTF. CDR3 nucleotides: TGTGCCAGTAGTATAATTGGGACACAATCTAACTATGGCTACACCTTC.

This clone was seen a few times. The gene calls are TRBV5-4 and TRBJ2-7; unclear D gene. Trimming removed 0 bases from V and 1 base from J, with 8 bases in between. Germline CDR1 and CDR2: SGHNT and YYREEE (reference sequence). This CDR3 has 14 amino acids. The chain's CDR3 is CASSLGLLSYEQYF. The CDR3 DNA is TGTGCCAGCAGCTTGGGACTCCTATCCTACGAGCAGTACTTC. Based on the CDR3 plus reference TRBV5-4 and TRBJ2-7, the full variable domain is ETGVTQSPTHLIKTRGQQVTLRCSSQSGHNTVSWYQQALGQGPQFIFQYYREEENGRGNFPPRFSGLQFPNYSSELNVNALELDDSALYLCASSLGLLSYEQYFGPGTRLTVT.

V usage is TRBV20-1 and J usage is TRBJ2-3, with unresolved D. The CDR3 covers 11 residues. Per germline, CDR1 DFQATT and CDR2 SNEGSKA (reference sequence). Trimming pared 6 bases from V and 5 bases from J, leaving 9 bases between. CDR3 residues: CSAEVGDTQYF. Here the CDR3 DNA reads TGCAGTGCCGAGGTCGGAGATACGCAGTATTTT.

This rearrangement joins TRBV10-3 to TRBJ2-1; TRBD2 agrees at 12 bases. The CDR3 has 15 amino acids. V lost 6 bases, J lost 4 bases, and 4 bases stayed unmatched. The germline V gene has CDR1 ENHRY and CDR2 SYGVKD. The CDR3 here is CAIRPGTSGYNEQFF. Here the CDR3 DNA reads TGTGCCATCAGACCTGGGACTAGCGGGTACAATGAGCAGTTCTTC.